This TCR beta chain comes out of a study of response to subunit inactivated influenza vaccine (dated by TCRdb to about 2018). Study-level background: Deep quantitative profiling of the T cell receptor repertoire was used in the study to follow responses to a trivalent subunit inactivated influenza vaccine.

This clonotype was seen repeatedly, ten times or more. Its antigen has not been determined. No clone much larger than this one lies a single base away; base qualities are absent. The library was built by means of RT-PCR. TCRdb names Illumina HiSeq 2500 as the instrument used. Using fastp trimming at Q25 and MiXCR clonotype assembly, TCRdb reanalyzed the public sequencing data and kept in-frame beta chains. Identical CDR3 protein sequences are pooled into one entry, listed with their most common genes and DNA. The sample contains hundreds of thousands of distinct CDR3 sequences, about 8% of them found a single time. Approximately 12% of the sample is in the top ten clones. CDR1 and CDR2 are drawn from the germline V gene (reference sequence): DFQATT, SNEGSKA. V loses 3 bases, J loses 7 bases, and the germline ends lie 15 bases apart. From the cysteine through the phenylalanine, the CDR3 covers 13 amino acids. CDR3 DNA only is kept here, 39 bases in frame from base 1.

Broad study findings and their caveats: It was suggested by the authors that each seasonal influenza vaccination may recruit only a limited number of new T cells.

The input for sequencing was PBMCs from blood, taken less than 30 months after vaccination. The receptor was derived from a man in his fifties or sixties who received an inactivated influenza vaccine. Donor details come from another sample of the same person, matched by shared clones. The receptor chain draws on TRBV20-1 and TRBJ1-2; perhaps TRBD1 is the D gene, with 5 bases matching. The CDR3 region has the sequence CSARGRGPVGYTF. The nucleotide sequence is TGCAGTGCTAGGGGAAGGGGTCCGGTTGGCTACACCTTC.